This TCR beta chain is drawn from a study of graft-versus-host responses after intestinal transplantation. Overall study: Tacrolimus plus steroids were given to all recipients for approximately 3 years, preceded by anti-thymocyte globulin induction.

Study outcomes and limitations: High graft-versus-host to host-versus-graft clonal ratios were seen in allografts of patients with graft-donor T cell macrochimerism.

The CDR3 has 18 residues. Here immunoSEQ multiplex PCR was the method, and the copy in TCRdb shows in-frame clones only, minus some. The sample carries tens of thousands of clones, 92% recorded once. This clone was recorded only once. Its antigen is currently unknown. The rearrangement joins TRBV1 to TRBJ1-4; the table calls TRBD1, which could not be checked here. TRBV1 is tagged as a pseudogene. Sample: bone marrow, taken almost 750 days after intestinal transplantation. This receptor was identified in a human patient who received an intestinal transplant, so some T cells may come from the graft donor. Here the CDR3 DNA reads TGCACCAGCAGCCGTCCGGGACAGGGGACGTGGAGTAGTGAAAAACTGTTTTTT. As protein: CTSSRPGQGTWSSEKLFF.